This note documents a single T cell receptor (beta chain) sequence. Its antigen is undetermined. Unique molecular identifiers were incorporated when the TCRbeta library was constructed. Using its own MiXCR run on the PCR reads, TCRdb lists one record per CDR3 protein. Of some 300,000 distinct CDR3 sequences in the sample, roughly 7.8% were seen once. These data originate in a study of T-cell reconstitution after alpha-beta-depleted transplantation in children. Trimming took off 2 bases at V and 11 bases at J, with 13 bases between the two ends. From germline, CDR1 is LNHNV and CDR2 YYDKDF (reference sequence). The CDR3 extends over 14 amino acids. The study, taken as a whole, reports: There were reportedly several hundred expanded graft clones from which alpha-beta T cells came about two months after transplant. T-cell numbers and diversity, one year after transplant, stemmed largely from T cells that were newly produced. At day 60, the high TCRbeta diversity found in some patients originated from recipient T cells and thymic progenitors that had survived.

The chain joins TRBV15 to TRBJ1-6; a weak D match, TRBD1 (5 bases). The sample here was peripheral blood, taken 360 days after TCRalphabeta/CD19-depleted stem cell transplant. The TCR comes from a female patient under 10 years old who had a stem cell transplant for Fanconi anemia, so the T cells may come from the graft donor. CDR3: CATSRLGAFPPLHF. In DNA form, the CDR3 reads TGTGCCACCAGCAGATTAGGGGCATTCCCACCCCTCCACTTT.